Shown below are 9 T cell receptor beta chains from a single sample sequenced in a study of T cell responses to AZD1222 COVID-19 vaccine. Sequenced by immunoSEQ multiplex PCR; TCRdb stores in-frame clones only, minus some. Of about 110,000 clones in the sample, 89% were seen once. Sequenced material: peripheral blood, taken on day 0 of MenACWY control vaccination. All receptors come from an adult in good health.

CDR3 sequence (DNA): TGTGCCAGCAGCGGAGAGGGGCGAAGCAATCAGCCCCAGCATTTT. Translation: CASSGEGRSNQPQHF. The chain employs TRBV21-1 and TRBJ1-5. TRBV21-1 is given as a pseudogene. The CDR3 contains 15 residues.

This clone was seen a few times. The CDR3 coding sequence is TGTGCCAGCAGTCCCCGGACTAGCGGGCTGAGCTCCTACGAGCAGTACTTC. This gives the protein CASSPRTSGLSSYEQYF. The chain links TRBV6-6 to TRBJ2-7; TRBD2 matches at 11 bases. The germline V gene has CDR1 MNHNY and CDR2 SVGAGI (reference sequence). The CDR3 is 17 amino acids. The junction had 9 bases not matched to a gene; V was cut back by 5 bases and J by 0 bases.

The chain employs TRBV7-2 and TRBJ1-2; D not certain. V was shortened by 6 bases and J by 3 bases, with 11 bases between the two germline ends. There are 13 residues in the CDR3. Per the germline V gene, CDR1 is SGHTA and CDR2 is FQGNSA. The DNA for the CDR3 is TGTGCCAGCAGTTCCGACATGGACTATGGCTACACCTTC. Protein product: CASSSDMDYGYTF.

J is TRBJ2-7 and V is TRBV30; D not certain. The CDR3 is 11 amino acids. Germline CDR1 is GTSNPN and CDR2 is SVGIG (reference sequence). The ends were cut back, 3 bases at V and 9 bases at J, with 12 bases in the middle. CDR3 sequence reads: CAWSGPLGQYF. The CDR3 coding sequence is TGTGCCTGGAGCGGACCCCTTGGGCAGTACTTC.

This clone has only a few counts. The genes are TRBV2 and TRBJ1-6; a possible D gene is TRBD1 (6 bases). This CDR3 is 16 amino acids long. Between the trimmed V and J ends, which lost 8 bases and 0 bases, there was a span of 14 bases. Germline CDR1 reads SNHLY; CDR2 reads FYNNEI. The CDR3 spells CASRGEGGSYNSPLHF. The CDR3, as DNA: TGTGCCAGCCGGGGAGAGGGGGGCTCCTATAATTCACCCCTCCACTTT.

The chain couples TRBV7-6 to TRBJ2-7; 11 positions match TRBD1. This CDR3 is built from 16 residues. The V segment lost 5 bases and the J segment 6 bases; nucleotides outside the gene matches: 12. Germline CDR1 reads SGHVS; CDR2 reads FNYEAQ. CDR3 in DNA: TGTGCCAGCAGCCGATCGGACAGGGGGCAGGTGGGCGAGCAGTACTTC. It yields the protein CASSRSDRGQVGEQYF.

V is TRBV10-3 and J is TRBJ1-2, with TRBD1 as a possible D gene (5 bases). The CDR3 is 15 amino acids. CDR1 and CDR2 from the germline V gene are ENHRY and SYGVKD. Trimming took off 6 bases at V and 2 bases at J, with 16 bases between the two ends. The CDR3 DNA follows: TGTGCCATCAGCCGCGGGCAGGGACCGAACTATGGCTACACCTTC. It is translated as CAISRGQGPNYGYTF.

Of note for this clone: The same CDR3 can be traced to other DNA sequences in this sample. The chain uses TRBV6-1 and TRBJ1-2, with D possibly being TRBD1 (5 bases). Germline-derived CDR1 and CDR2 are MNHNS and SASEGT. The CDR3 has 12 residues. The V end was cut by 3 bases, the J end by 4 bases, with 6 bases between. For the CDR3, the DNA is TGTGCCAGCAGTGACCAGGGCTATGGCTACACCTTC. Encoded protein: CASSDQGYGYTF.

The chain links TRBV30 to TRBJ2-7; the D is unclear. This CDR3 comprises 14 residues. V lost 4 bases and J 0 bases, leaving 13 bases between the germline ends. CDR1 is GTSNPN, CDR2 SVGIG, per germline (reference sequence). DNA of the CDR3: TGTGCCTGGAATTACGACGGACGCTCCTACGAGCAGTACTTC. Amino acids: CAWNYDGRSYEQYF.